This T cell receptor beta chain was recorded in a study of monozygotic twins with inflammatory bowel disease. Eight reactions per sample, run separately, yielded cDNA. For each CDR3 protein, TCRdb gives one entry from its re-call of the 5' RACE reads, without DNA. This sample lists a few hundred thousand distinct CDR3 sequences; its ten largest clones have less than 2%. Germline CDR1 reads DFQATT; CDR2 reads SNEGSKA (reference sequence). This CDR3 comprises 15 residues. On this clonotype itself: The antigen is undetermined.

Findings and limits, study-wide: IBD patients, compared with healthy twins, shared fewer clonotypes with others (especially with disease activity). Using the inverse Simpson index, IBD patients had lower TCRbeta diversity than healthy co-twins.

Sequenced: blood. V is TRBV20-1 and J is TRBJ2-1; the TCRdb D gene call, TRBD1, has no DNA to confirm it. This TCR was sampled from a human donor with ulcerative colitis or Crohn's disease, or a healthy co-twin of an affected twin (not recorded which). CDR3 amino acids: CSATGTGSSYNEQFF.